This T cell receptor beta chain was sequenced in a study of blood T cell repertoires in COVID-19. About the research overall: The analysed material was cDNA or gDNA that came from T cells, B-cell-depleted T cells, or PBMCs.

Generated by immunoSEQ multiplex PCR, the TCRdb table keeps only in-frame clones and is missing some. The sample comprises under 250,000 clones, approximately 89% of which are singletons, and about 4% rests with the top ten. The CDR3 is made up of 18 amino acids. Per the germline V gene, CDR1 is MGHDK and CDR2 is SYGVNS. V lost 4 bases to trimming and J lost 5 bases; unmatched junction nucleotides: 13. The sequencing input was PBMCs or T cells enriched from blood (not recorded which). This TCR was recovered from a woman between 25 and 40 years old who had been exposed to COVID-19. V usage is TRBV25-1 and J usage is TRBJ2-2, with 10 bases fitting TRBD2. The CDR3 sequence is CASSGGLAGAGRTGELFF. In nucleotides, the CDR3 is TGTGCCAGCAGTGGTGGGCTAGCGGGAGCGGGGAGGACCGGGGAGCTGTTTTTT.